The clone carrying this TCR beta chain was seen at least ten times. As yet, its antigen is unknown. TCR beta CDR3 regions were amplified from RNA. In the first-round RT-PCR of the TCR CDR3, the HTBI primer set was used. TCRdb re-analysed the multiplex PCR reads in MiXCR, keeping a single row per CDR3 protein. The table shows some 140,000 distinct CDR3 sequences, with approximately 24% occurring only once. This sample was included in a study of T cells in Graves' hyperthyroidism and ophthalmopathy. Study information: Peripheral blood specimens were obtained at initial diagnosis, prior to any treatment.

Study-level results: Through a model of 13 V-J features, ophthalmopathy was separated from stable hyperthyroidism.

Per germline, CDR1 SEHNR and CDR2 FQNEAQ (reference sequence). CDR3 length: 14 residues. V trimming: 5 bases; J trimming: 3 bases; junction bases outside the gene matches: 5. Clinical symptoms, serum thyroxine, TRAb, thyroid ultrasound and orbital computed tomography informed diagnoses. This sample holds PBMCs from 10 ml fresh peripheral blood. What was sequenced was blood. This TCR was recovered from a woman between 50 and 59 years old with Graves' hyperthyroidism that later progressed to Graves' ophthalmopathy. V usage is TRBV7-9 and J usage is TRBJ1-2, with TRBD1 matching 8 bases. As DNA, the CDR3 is TGTGCCAGCAGCCCGGGGACAGGAGACTATGGCTACACCTTC. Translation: CASSPGTGDYGYTF.